Below are 10 T cell receptor beta chains sequenced from a single sample in a study of blood T cell repertoires in COVID-19. Produced via immunoSEQ multiplex PCR; TCRdb's table is partial and in-frame only. The table records under 50,000 clones, 88% of them present only once. Material for sequencing was peripheral blood. These receptors originate from a woman in her thirties or forties with acute or convalescent COVID-19.

The chain recombines TRBV7-9 with TRBJ2-1, with 14 bases identical to TRBD2. The CDR3 is 18 amino acids. Germline V gene sequence: CDR1 SEHNR, CDR2 FQNEAQ (reference sequence). V was clipped by 1 base and J by 2 bases; unmatched bases: 4. CDR3 bases: TGTGCCAGCAGCTTAGAAGGACTAGCGGGAGGCACCTACAATGAGCAGTTCTTC. Its protein product is CASSLEGLAGGTYNEQFF.

The chain couples TRBV4-2 to TRBJ1-5; no firm D call. The CDR3 runs 15 residues. Germline V gene data show CDR1 as LGHNA and CDR2 as YNFKEQ. V lost 3 bases and J 3 bases, leaving 12 bases between the germline ends. For the CDR3, the DNA is TGTGCCAGCAGCCAGTCCGCGGGGTACAATCAGCCCCAGCATTTT. This encodes CASSQSAGYNQPQHF.

The chain is built from TRBV7-8 and TRBJ1-6; 9 bases are a match to TRBD1. Trimming removed 4 bases from V and 10 bases from J; junction bases left unmatched: 11. CDR3 length: 16 amino acids. Germline CDR1 and CDR2: SGHVS and FQNEAQ. The DNA of the CDR3 is TGTGCCAGCAGCTCCTCGGAACAGGGGGCGCGATCACCCCTCCACTTT. It yields the protein CASSSSEQGARSPLHF.

The V call is TRBV19, the J call TRBJ1-1; possibly TRBD1 for D (5 bases). This CDR3 has 16 residues. In germline, CDR1 is LNHDA, CDR2 SQIVND (reference sequence). The V end was cut by 7 bases, the J end by 1 base, with 19 bases between. CDR3 sequence: CASTPWTRGQNTEAFF. As DNA, the CDR3 is TGTGCCAGTACCCCCTGGACAAGGGGCCAGAACACTGAAGCTTTCTTT.

The chain carries TRBV11-3 and TRBJ2-1; 7 positions agree with TRBD2. The germline CDR1 and CDR2 sequences are SGHNT and YENEEA. The CDR3 is 15 amino acids. The V segment lost 1 base and the J segment 6 bases; nucleotides outside the gene matches: 6. CDR3 residues: CASSLVAGVLNEQFF. DNA of the CDR3: TGTGCCAGCAGCTTAGTTGCGGGAGTTCTCAATGAGCAGTTCTTC.

The rearrangement links TRBV24-1 to TRBJ2-3; 14 bases agree with TRBD2. In germline, CDR1 is KGHDR, CDR2 SFDVKD. The CDR3 contains 13 residues. With V trimmed by 7 bases and J by 8 bases, 1 base remained unmatched. CDR3 nucleotide sequence: TGTGCCACCAGCGGACTAGCGGGAGGTACGCAGTATTTT. This gives the protein CATSGLAGGTQYF.

This rearrangement joins TRBV6-4 to TRBJ1-5, with TRBD1 matching 10 bases. The CDR3 is 14 amino acids. Trimming at V came to 5 bases and at J to 4 bases, leaving 2 bases not matched to a gene. CDR1 MRHNA and CDR2 SNTAGT come from the germline V gene. DNA for the CDR3: TGTGCCAGCAGTCCGGGACAGGGGAATCAGCCCCAGCATTTT. It encodes CASSPGQGNQPQHF.

The rearrangement joins TRBV27 to TRBJ1-2, with a tentative D call TRBD1 (5 bases). The ends were cut back, 8 bases at V and 7 bases at J, with 17 bases in the middle. The CDR3 runs 13 residues. CDR1 is MNHEY, CDR2 SMNVEV, per germline (reference sequence). CDR3 residues: CASSTTVKSGYTF. In DNA form, the CDR3 reads TGTGCCAGCTCGACGACAGTAAAGAGTGGCTACACCTTC.

This clone was picked up a small number of times. The chain has TRBV7-9 and TRBJ2-7; D is perhaps TRBD1 (5 bases). Germline CDR1 SEHNR, CDR2 FQNEAQ (reference sequence). Trimming left V 8 bases short and J 0 bases short, with 11 bases between. This CDR3 is built from 13 residues. CDR3 in DNA: TGTGCCAGCGGGCAGGGTATCTCCTACGAGCAGTACTTC. Protein sequence: CASGQGISYEQYF.

The rearrangement joins TRBV2 to TRBJ1-2; D gene ambiguous. This CDR3 has 14 residues. V lost 6 bases and J lost 8, with 19 bases in between. From germline, CDR1 is SNHLY and CDR2 FYNNEI. CDR3 coding DNA: TGTGCCAGCAGCCTCGAGAGGGAGAGCTTCGGCTACACCTTC. Its protein product is CASSLERESFGYTF. Variable domain in full (rest from reference TRBV2 and TRBJ1-2): EPEVTQTPSHQVTQMGQEVILRCVPISNHLYFYWYRQILGQKVEFLVSFYNNEISEKSEIFDDQFSVERPDGSNFTLKIRSTKLEDSAMYFCASSLERESFGYTFGSGTRLTVV.